This T cell receptor (beta chain) was documented in a study of blood T cell repertoires in COVID-19. Study at large: The analysed material was cDNA or gDNA that came from T cells, B-cell-depleted T cells, or PBMCs.

V was clipped by 3 bases and J by 0 bases, with 9 bases between them. The CDR3 runs to 16 residues. Looked up from germline, CDR1 is MRHNA and CDR2 is SNTAGT. Only in-frame clones appear in the TCRdb table, and some are missing; sequencing was by immunoSEQ multiplex PCR. The table includes 270,000 or so clones, 65% to 85% detected once. Source material: peripheral blood. The TCR originated in a human donor with COVID-19, enrolled during active disease. The donor label of this sample is uncertain. The chain recombines TRBV6-4 with TRBJ2-6; D may be TRBD2 (6 bases). This CDR3 is CASSEEGTSGANVLTF. DNA of the CDR3: TGTGCCAGCAGTGAGGAGGGGACCTCTGGGGCCAACGTCCTGACTTTC.